This T cell receptor beta chain was sequenced in a study of blood T cell repertoires in COVID-19. This CDR3 is 15 amino acids long. V lost 7 bases and J 2 bases, leaving 18 bases between the germline ends. Per the germline V gene, CDR1 is SQVTM and CDR2 is ANQGSEA. The table came from immunoSEQ multiplex PCR; TCRdb's copy has only in-frame clones and leaves some out. The repertoire holds a few hundred thousand clones, with around 90% as singletons. The TCR comes from a man aged 60 to 69 with acute or convalescent COVID-19. The sequencing sample was made of peripheral blood. The chain couples TRBV29-1 to TRBJ1-5; D is perhaps TRBD1 (5 bases). This CDR3 reads CSALLVGGGNQPQHF. The CDR3 DNA follows: TGCAGCGCCCTTCTTGTGGGAGGGGGCAATCAGCCCCAGCATTTT.